One sample yielded the 8 T cell receptor beta chains listed below, sequenced in a study of spatial heterogeneity in lung cancer (dated by TCRdb to about 2019). The time point label of this sample denotes: sample taken at primary tumor resection. Libraries were made using 5' RACE. Sequencer: NextSeq 500. In TCRdb, the public reads were trimmed at Q25 with fastp and aligned with MiXCR, with productive beta chains retained. Rows with one shared CDR3 protein collapse into an entry with the most common genes and DNA. The sample contains tens of thousands of distinct CDR3 sequences, less than 9% of them found a single time. About 30% of the sample belongs to the ten largest clones. The source material was PBMCs, sampled at surgery. These TCRs come from a female donor with early-stage non-small cell lung cancer.

This clonotype has at least ten counts. The J gene is TRBJ2-7, the V gene TRBV20-1; weak D call: TRBD1 (7 bases). Germline CDR1 and CDR2: DFQATT and SNEGSKA (reference sequence). Trimming left V 5 bases short and J 6 bases short, with 23 bases between. This CDR3 is 15 amino acids long. The CDR3 reads CSAPNPLRGRSEQYF. The CDR3 bases are TGCAGTGCTCCAAACCCCCTCAGGGGGAGGTCCGAGCAGTACTTC.

This clonotype occurred many times. This chain uses TRBV5-1 with TRBJ2-3; no clear D. CDR3 size: 15 residues. Germline CDR1 is SGHRS and CDR2 is YFSETQ. Trimming pared 5 bases from V and 2 bases from J, leaving 15 bases between. This chain's CDR3 is CASSTAPPDTDTQYF. The CDR3 bases are TGCGCCAGCAGTACAGCGCCACCTGACACAGATACGCAGTATTTT.

This rearrangement joins TRBV20-1 to TRBJ2-3, with 13 bases identical to TRBD2. The CDR3 has 15 residues. Looked up from germline, CDR1 is DFQATT and CDR2 is SNEGSKA (reference sequence). Trimming removed 0 bases from V and 4 bases from J; junction bases left unmatched: 1. The CDR3 region has the DNA TGCAGTGCTAGAGAACTAGCGGGGGGGCCAGATACGCAGTATTTT. Its translation: CSARELAGGPDTQYF.

The chain combines TRBV24-1 with TRBJ2-3; D uncertain. The CDR3 totals 12 residues. Germline V lookup: CDR1 KGHDR, CDR2 SFDVKD. Trimming left V 3 bases short and J 3 bases short, with 3 bases between. This CDR3 reads CATSDGTDTQYF. In DNA, the CDR3 is TGTGCCACCAGTGATGGGACAGATACGCAGTATTTT.

Only a few counts were recorded for this clonotype. The chain carries TRBV19 and TRBJ2-2; no reliable D call. CDR1 and CDR2 (germline): LNHDA, SQIVND (reference sequence). Trimming stripped 6 bases from V and 6 bases from J, with 11 bases between. The CDR3 is 13 amino acids. The CDR3 is CASSPHHAGELFF. CDR3 in DNA: TGTGCCAGTAGCCCCCACCACGCCGGGGAGCTGTTTTTT.

Ten or more counts support this clonotype. The chain is built from TRBV9 and TRBJ2-1, with TRBD2 identical over 11 bases. Germline V gene lookup returns CDR1 SGDLS and CDR2 YYNGEE. This CDR3 has 14 amino acids. Trimming took 0 bases from V and 9 from J; bases not matched to a gene: 2. CDR3 coding DNA: TGTGCCAGCAGCGTAGTAGCGGGAGGGGCTGAGCAGTTCTTC. It is translated as CASSVVAGGAEQFF.

The chain joins TRBV4-3 to TRBJ2-3; 9 bases are shared with TRBD2. Germline V lookup: CDR1 LGHNA, CDR2 YSLEER. The CDR3 runs to 18 residues. J was trimmed by 2 bases and V by 3 bases; bases with no gene match: 12. The CDR3 spells CASSHEPVPSGTTDTQYF. In DNA form, the CDR3 reads TGCGCCAGCAGCCATGAACCCGTCCCTAGCGGGACCACAGATACGCAGTATTTT.

V gene TRBV12-3 or TRBV12-4 combines with J gene TRBJ2-1, with D hard to call. This CDR3 has 12 residues. V was trimmed by 7 bases and J by 8 bases, leaving 12 bases between them. DNA for the CDR3: TGTGCCAGCACCCTAGGGCTCGATGAGCAGTTCTTC. It specifies CASTLGLDEQFF.